The 11 T cell receptor beta chains below were found in one sample sequenced in a study of T-cell reconstitution after alpha-beta-depleted transplantation in children. TCRbeta library construction was performed incorporating unique molecular identifiers. TCRdb re-derived calls from the PCR reads in MiXCR, one entry per CDR3 protein. The data show roughly 310,000 distinct CDR3 sequences, roughly 25% seen once. Sequenced material: PBMCs, mostly from graft donor cells, taken 180 days after TCRalphabeta/CD19-depleted stem cell transplant. These receptors all stem from a male patient younger than 18 who had a stem cell transplant for acute lymphoblastic leukemia, so the T cells may come from the graft donor.

This clonotype was detected once. The CDR3 loop is CASRPTGGEEKLFF. As DNA, the CDR3 is TGCGCCAGCAGACCAACAGGGGGCGAGGAAAAACTGTTTTTT. This chain uses TRBV4-1 with TRBJ1-4; 9 bases align to TRBD1. J lost 8 bases, V lost 6 bases, and 7 bases had no gene match. The CDR3 contains 14 residues. CDR1 and CDR2 from the germline V gene are MGHRA and YSYEKL.

This clonotype turned up a few times. The V call is TRBV5-1, the J call TRBJ2-2; 8 bases align to TRBD1. The germline V gene encodes CDR1 SGHRS and CDR2 YFSETQ. The CDR3 is 14 amino acids. V shed 1 base, J shed 5 bases, and the junction held 1 base outside the gene matches. The CDR3 reads CASSLQGATGELFF. The CDR3 DNA follows: TGCGCCAGCAGCTTGCAGGGGGCGACCGGGGAGCTGTTTTTT.

This clonotype was seen many times. The rearrangement links TRBV20-1 to TRBJ2-7; 10 bases map to TRBD2. There are 14 residues in the CDR3. After removal of 5 bases from V and 7 bases from J, the junction contained 11 bases not matched to a gene. The germline V gene encodes CDR1 DFQATT and CDR2 SNEGSKA (reference sequence). CDR3: CSASTGTSVREQYF. CDR3 DNA sequence: TGCAGTGCTTCGACCGGGACTAGCGTCCGGGAGCAGTACTTC.

This clonotype was counted many times. This rearrangement joins TRBV12-3 or TRBV12-4 to TRBJ2-3, with no clear D. V gave up 3 bases and J gave up 0 bases, with 7 bases separating them. The CDR3 covers 14 residues. This chain's CDR3 is CASSFRTSTDTQYF. DNA for the CDR3: TGTGCCAGCAGTTTTAGGACGAGCACAGATACGCAGTATTTT.

V and J are TRBV6-5 and TRBJ2-3; the match to TRBD2 covers 9 bases. The CDR3 is 16 amino acids. In germline, CDR1 is MNHEY, CDR2 SVGAGI. V was pared by 5 bases and J by 0 bases, with 6 bases of the junction left unmatched. CDR3 sequence: CASSTGLAPSTDTQYF. As DNA, the CDR3 is TGTGCCAGCAGTACCGGACTAGCGCCTAGCACAGATACGCAGTATTTT.

This rearrangement joins TRBV4-1 to TRBJ2-7; D uncertain. The CDR3 covers 14 residues. Trimming cost V 1 base and J 3 bases, with 10 bases left between them. CDR1 MGHRA and CDR2 YSYEKL come from the germline V gene. CDR3 loop: CASSQADLSYEQYF. Written as DNA, the CDR3 is TGCGCCAGCAGCCAAGCGGACCTAAGCTACGAGCAGTACTTC.

The V gene is TRBV7-9, the J gene TRBJ2-5; 10 bases align to TRBD1. Trimming removed 4 bases from V and 9 bases from J; junction bases left unmatched: 17. Per germline, CDR1 SEHNR and CDR2 FQNEAQ (reference sequence). The CDR3 length is 17 residues. CDR3: CASSSFPGGTGASAQYF. The CDR3 region has the DNA TGTGCCAGCAGCTCGTTCCCCGGCGGGACAGGGGCGTCGGCCCAGTACTTC. The complete variable domain, with remaining parts taken from reference TRBV7-9 and TRBJ2-5, reads DTGVSQNPRHKITKRGQNVTFRCDPISEHNRLYWYRQTLGQGPEFLTYFQNEAQLEKSRLLSDRFSAERPKGSFSTLEIQRTEQGDSAMYLCASSSFPGGTGASAQYFGPGTRLLVL.

This clonotype was seen a few times. The rearrangement joins TRBV5-1 to TRBJ2-5; TRBD1 aligns across 8 bases. The trim removed 2 bases at V and 3 bases at J, leaving 3 bases unmatched. CDR3 length: 14 residues. Germline CDR1 is SGHRS and CDR2 is YFSETQ. CDR3 nucleotides: TGCGCCAGCAGCTTACAGGACAGGGAAGAGACCCAGTACTTC. As protein: CASSLQDREETQYF.

This rearrangement joins TRBV20-1 to TRBJ1-2; no definite D call. The ends were cut back, 6 bases at V and 7 bases at J, with 15 bases in the middle. Germline V CDR1 and CDR2: DFQATT, SNEGSKA (reference sequence). The CDR3 runs 12 residues. CDR3 in amino acids: CSANLGVGGYTF. The CDR3 DNA sequence: TGCAGTGCCAACCTAGGAGTCGGTGGCTACACCTTC.

The chain is built from TRBV14 and TRBJ2-4, with 7 bases fitting TRBD1. The CDR3 runs 14 residues. V shed 0 bases, J shed 5 bases, and the junction held 1 base outside the gene matches. The germline V gene encodes CDR1 SGHDN and CDR2 FVKESK. CDR3 amino acids: CASSQDRGQNIQYF. In DNA form, the CDR3 reads TGTGCCAGCAGCCAAGATAGGGGGCAAAACATTCAGTACTTC. Combining the CDR3 with reference TRBV14 and TRBJ2-4 gives the whole variable domain EAGVTQFPSHSVIEKGQTVTLRCDPISGHDNLYWYRRVMGKEIKFLLHFVKESKQDESGMPNNRFLAERTGGTYSTLKVQPAELEDSGVYFCASSQDRGQNIQYFGAGTRLSVL.

The CDR3 sequence: CAISVTGTGGSEQYF. The CDR3 nucleotides read TGTGCCATCAGTGTGACCGGGACAGGGGGCTCCGAGCAGTACTTC. The V and J genes are TRBV10-3 and TRBJ2-7; 12 nucleotides align to TRBD1. CDR1 ENHRY and CDR2 SYGVKD come from the germline V gene. V was pared by 4 bases and J by 6 bases, with 7 bases of the junction left unmatched. This CDR3 has 15 amino acids.